This T cell receptor (beta chain) was profiled in a study of cytomegalovirus exposure and HLA in healthy donors. Study observations and caveats: A prior analysis recorded that most TCR beta V segments were productive about 87% or about 30% of the time.

In regard to this clone: Its antigen is undetermined.

This PCR relied on a set of 60 Vbeta primers and 13 Jbeta primers. Only in-frame clones appear in the TCRdb table, and some are missing; sequencing was by immunoSEQ multiplex PCR. The profile shows roughly 170,000 clones, around 84% of them singletons. This CDR3 region has 16 residues. CDR1 and CDR2 (germline): SGHTA, FQGTGA. Unmatched junction bases numbered 3, after V lost 1 base and J lost 2 bases. The sequence derives from a girl aged 2-10 years in good health and CMV-seropositive. Sequencing used PBMCs. The gene calls are TRBV7-3 and TRBJ2-2, with 8 bases matching TRBD1. The CDR3 region is CASSLKDRANTGELFF. For the CDR3, the DNA is TGTGCCAGCAGCTTAAAGGACAGGGCAAACACCGGGGAGCTGTTTTTT.